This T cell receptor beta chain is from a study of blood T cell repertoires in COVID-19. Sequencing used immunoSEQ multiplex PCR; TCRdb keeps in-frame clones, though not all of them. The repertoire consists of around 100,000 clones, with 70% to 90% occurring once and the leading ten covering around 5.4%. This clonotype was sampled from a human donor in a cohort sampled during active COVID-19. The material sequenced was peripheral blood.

For the CDR3, the DNA is TGTGCCAGCAGATTGGACCATCGGGGGGGGACCTACGAGCAGTACTTC. It translates to CASRLDHRGGTYEQYF. This chain joins TRBV21-1 and TRBJ2-7; the table's TRBD2 call for D was not verified on the DNA. TRBV21-1 is shown as a pseudogene. The CDR3 has 16 amino acids.